In this sample, the clone carrying this T cell receptor beta chain turned up a few times. Its antigen is still unknown. At one boundary the junction diverges from the germline segment, which might be a read error. The CDR3 consists of 13 residues. The data stem from a study of CD8 T cells in ankylosing spondylitis. Overall study results and limits: Disease-linked clones reportedly showed significant enrichment in matched ankylosing spondylitis synovial fluid. Some motif variants had been reported before (in reactive arthritis synovial fluid and blood). A motif in TCR beta, a set of seven to nine highly homologous variants, appeared characteristic of ankylosing spondylitis blood. Disease-linked clones were found to be CD8+ and relatively rare in peripheral blood.

Researchers built TCR beta libraries using quantitative 5'-RACE with molecular barcodes. TCRdb processed the 5' RACE reads anew with MiXCR; each CDR3 protein has one entry. Here the sample spans 700,000 to 1,000,000 distinct CDR3 sequences, 12% being singletons. This TCR was sampled from a male donor with ankylosing spondylitis. The rearrangement uses TRBV12-3 or TRBV12-4 and TRBJ2-5, with D unclear. Sequencing input: blood, either unsorted or a sorted T cell fraction (not recorded which). Here the CDR3 reads CASSFPPQILENF. DNA of the CDR3: TGTGCCAGCAGTTTTCCCCCCCAGATCTTGGAGAACTTC.